The 23 T cell receptor beta chains given below trace back to one sample, sequenced in a study of blood T cell repertoires in COVID-19. Generated by immunoSEQ multiplex PCR, the TCRdb table keeps only in-frame clones and is missing some. The sample yields about 200,000 clones, just over 85% seen once. Sequencing was done on a sample of PBMCs or T cells enriched from blood (not recorded which). All receptors derive from a woman between 35 and 50 years old with acute COVID-19.

This clone appeared a single time. The V gene is TRBV5-1, the J gene TRBJ1-2; perhaps TRBD1 as D (5 bases). The germline V and J ends were trimmed by 4 bases and 0 bases, with 19 bases remaining between them. Per the germline V gene, CDR1 is SGHRS and CDR2 is YFSETQ. CDR3 size: 17 residues. The CDR3 DNA reads as TGCGCCAGCAGCCCGGACCCCCTACAGGTCGCTAACTATGGCTACACCTTC. Protein: CASSPDPLQVANYGYTF.

This chain connects TRBV6-1 to TRBJ2-1, with 10 bases identical to TRBD1. The V gene's germline CDR1 is MNHNS and CDR2 SASEGT. V lost 2 bases to trimming and J lost 9 bases; unmatched junction nucleotides: 10. There are 16 residues in the CDR3. The DNA for the CDR3 is TGTGCCAGCAGTGAATGGCGACAGGGGGCGCGGGGTGAGCAGTTCTTC. It is translated as CASSEWRQGARGEQFF.

The rearrangement joins TRBV7-2 to TRBJ2-3; no clear D gene. Trimming pared 5 bases from V and 1 base from J, leaving 10 bases between. The CDR3 runs to 14 residues. The germline V gene has CDR1 SGHTA and CDR2 FQGNSA. For the CDR3, the DNA is TGTGCCAGCAGCCCGTTTCGGGGCACAGATACGCAGTATTTT. As protein: CASSPFRGTDTQYF.

The chain joins TRBV7-9 to TRBJ1-6, with D unresolved. The CDR3 sequence is 15 residues long. CDR1 SEHNR and CDR2 FQNEAQ come from the germline V gene (reference sequence). The ends were cut back, 5 bases at V and 0 bases at J, with 8 bases in the middle. Written as DNA, the CDR3 is TGTGCCAGCAGCCAACAGAGCTCCTATAATTCACCCCTCCACTTT. Encoded protein: CASSQQSSYNSPLHF.

In its sample, this clone was seen a few times. V usage is TRBV4-1 and J usage is TRBJ1-6; 10 positions match TRBD1. CDR1 is MGHRA, CDR2 YSYEKL, per germline. This CDR3 has 14 residues. V lost 3 bases to trimming and J lost 9 bases; unmatched junction nucleotides: 2. CDR3 amino acids: CASSQGQGSSPLHF. The CDR3 nucleotides read TGCGCCAGCAGCCAGGGACAGGGGAGTTCACCCCTCCACTTT.

J is TRBJ2-7 and V is TRBV28; D is unclear. Germline assignment: CDR1 MDHEN and CDR2 SYDVKM. Trimming left V 8 bases short and J 6 bases short, with 14 bases between. There are 12 residues in the CDR3. The CDR3 DNA is TGTGCCAGCTCACCCCCCCAGGTCGAGCAGTACTTC. It translates to CASSPPQVEQYF.

This clone was seen only once. J is TRBJ2-2 and V is TRBV12-3 or TRBV12-4; D is ambiguous. The CDR3 contains 13 residues. V was shortened by 6 bases and J by 4 bases, with 9 bases between the two germline ends. CDR3 loop: CASSRQITGELFF. The CDR3 DNA reads as TGTGCCAGCAGCCGTCAGATCACCGGGGAGCTGTTTTTT.

The gene calls are TRBV5-1 and TRBJ2-2; TRBD1 agrees at 9 bases. Germline CDR1 reads SGHRS; CDR2 reads YFSETQ. The ends lost 6 bases at V and 4 bases at J; junction bases unmatched: 10. The CDR3 spans 16 residues. CDR3 nucleotides: TGCGCCAGCACCTGGGGGGGACAGGGTCGCACCGGGGAGCTGTTTTTT. Amino acids: CASTWGGQGRTGELFF.

The V call is TRBV6-4, the J call TRBJ1-5; D not certain. CDR1 is MRHNA and CDR2 is SNTAGT in the germline V gene. The V gene lost 3 bases and the J gene lost 4 bases, with 7 bases spanning the gap. The CDR3 is 13 amino acids. The CDR3 spells CASSDTENQPQHF. CDR3 sequence (DNA): TGTGCCAGCAGTGATACAGAGAATCAGCCCCAGCATTTT.

V gene TRBV5-1 combines with J gene TRBJ2-7, with TRBD2 identical over 15 bases. Germline V gene data show CDR1 as SGHRS and CDR2 as YFSETQ. The trim removed 1 base at V and 5 bases at J, leaving 7 bases unmatched. This CDR3 is built from 17 residues. This CDR3 is CASSLTPGTSGRNEQYF. The CDR3 DNA is TGCGCCAGCAGCTTGACCCCCGGGACTAGCGGGAGGAACGAGCAGTACTTC.

This clone has a single count. The chain has TRBV27 and TRBJ1-6, with D perhaps matching TRBD1 (5 bases). Per germline, CDR1 MNHEY and CDR2 SMNVEV (reference sequence). This CDR3 is 16 amino acids long. Trimming shortened V by 4 bases and J by 10 bases, and 20 bases separated the two germline ends. The CDR3 DNA follows: TGTGCCAGCAGTTCCTTTCGGGGTGGGGGAGGATCACCCCTCCACTTT. Encoded protein: CASSSFRGGGGSPLHF.

V is TRBV28 and J is TRBJ1-5, with 7 bases identical to TRBD1. The CDR3 is 15 residues long. V trimming: 4 bases; J trimming: 7 bases; junction bases outside the gene matches: 10. Germline V lookup: CDR1 MDHEN, CDR2 SYDVKM. CDR3: CASSSSGTDNQPQHF. The CDR3 coding sequence is TGTGCCAGCAGTTCCTCCGGGACAGATAACCAGCCCCAGCATTTT.

In DNA form, the CDR3 reads TGTGCCAGCAGCCCACTAGCGGGAGTGGCCAAAAACATTCAGTACTTC. It is translated as CASSPLAGVAKNIQYF. The rearrangement joins TRBV28 to TRBJ2-4; 11 bases line up with TRBD2. Germline V CDR1 and CDR2: MDHEN, SYDVKM. The CDR3 runs 16 residues. V lost 6 bases to trimming and J lost 1 base; unmatched junction nucleotides: 5.

This sequence joins TRBV29-1 and TRBJ2-7, with D hard to call. CDR1 is SQVTM, CDR2 ANQGSEA, per germline. This CDR3 is 12 amino acids long. V gave up 4 bases and J gave up 3 bases, with 10 bases separating them. This CDR3 reads CSVGATIYEQYF. The CDR3 DNA sequence: TGCAGCGTTGGCGCCACGATCTACGAGCAGTACTTC.

CDR3 bases: TGCGCCAGCAGGGCCAGCGAGATCTACGAGCAGTACTTC. It encodes CASRASEIYEQYF. The chain has TRBV5-1 and TRBJ2-7; unclear D gene. V was clipped by 5 bases and J by 3 bases, with 12 bases between them. The CDR3 extends over 13 amino acids. CDR1 is SGHRS, CDR2 YFSETQ, per germline.

Only one count was recorded for this clone. The chain joins TRBV5-6 to TRBJ2-1; TRBD2 aligns across 7 bases. V was clipped by 6 bases and J by 8 bases; unmatched bases: 5. The CDR3 contains 12 residues. The germline gives CDR1 SGHDT, CDR2 YYEEEE. The CDR3 loop reads CASKGGRDEQFF. The CDR3 DNA reads TGTGCCAGCAAGGGCGGGAGAGATGAGCAGTTCTTC.

CDR3 in amino acids: CASTLGQGRWTNEKLFF. The CDR3 bases are TGTGCCAGTACCCTTGGACAGGGGCGTTGGACTAATGAAAAACTGTTTTTT. The J gene is TRBJ1-4, the V gene TRBV19; TRBD1 aligns across 9 bases. The CDR3 runs 17 residues. With V trimmed by 7 bases and J by 2 bases, 11 bases remained unmatched. CDR1 and CDR2 from the germline V gene are LNHDA and SQIVND (reference sequence).

The chain carries TRBV19 and TRBJ2-1; 12 nucleotides match TRBD2. Germline values: CDR1 LNHDA, CDR2 SQIVND (reference sequence). Trimming at V came to 8 bases and at J to 7 bases, leaving 9 bases not matched to a gene. The length of the CDR3 is 15 residues. CDR3 bases: TGTGCCAGTCGGGATCTAGCGGGAGGGTTTAATGAGCAGTTCTTC. Amino acid sequence: CASRDLAGGFNEQFF.

The chain is built from TRBV5-1 and TRBJ2-3; D call uncertain. Trimming left V 0 bases short and J 0 bases short, with 2 bases between. The CDR3 runs 13 residues. CDR1 is SGHRS, CDR2 YFSETQ, per germline. CDR3 sequence reads: CASSLASTDTQYF. The CDR3 region has the DNA TGCGCCAGCAGCTTGGCTAGCACAGATACGCAGTATTTT.

This chain joins TRBV7-9 and TRBJ2-4; 7 positions match TRBD1. CDR3 length equals 16 residues. V shed 5 bases and J 0 bases; nucleotides not matched to a gene: 7. The V gene's germline CDR1 is SEHNR and CDR2 FQNEAQ (reference sequence). CDR3 sequence: CASSPGQSLAKNIQYF. In DNA form, the CDR3 reads TGTGCCAGCAGCCCGGGACAGTCACTAGCCAAAAACATTCAGTACTTC.

V is TRBV7-3 and J is TRBJ2-7, with D possibly matching TRBD2 (5 bases). This CDR3 region has 15 residues. CDR1 SGHTA and CDR2 FQGTGA come from the germline V gene. Trimming stripped 5 bases from V and 4 bases from J, with 18 bases between. The CDR3 region has the DNA TGTGCCAGCAGCGTTAACGGCGGGCGGTTTTACGAGCAGTACTTC. It encodes CASSVNGGRFYEQYF.

This clone has just a few counts. The chain combines TRBV28 with TRBJ2-4, with D possibly matching TRBD1 (6 bases). CDR3 size: 14 residues. CDR1 and CDR2 (germline): MDHEN, SYDVKM. The V gene lost 2 bases and the J gene lost 1 base, with 6 bases spanning the gap. CDR3 region: CASSLQGAKNIQYF. The CDR3 bases are TGTGCCAGCAGTTTACAGGGGGCCAAAAACATTCAGTACTTC.

This clone was observed a few times. The CDR3 loop reads CASSLGIAGGTDTQYF. DNA for the CDR3: TGTGCCAGCAGCTTGGGGATAGCGGGAGGGACAGATACGCAGTATTTT. V usage is TRBV7-3 and J usage is TRBJ2-3, with TRBD2 matching 11 bases. V trimming: 3 bases; J trimming: 3 bases; junction bases outside the gene matches: 5. Germline-derived CDR1 and CDR2 are SGHTA and FQGTGA. This CDR3 region has 16 residues.